A single sample is the source of the 4 T cell receptor beta chains below, sequenced in a study of OX40 agonist ivuxolimab in advanced cancers. TCRdb keeps only in-frame clones here, not all; method: immunoSEQ multiplex PCR. The sample includes approximately 120,000 clones, 92% seen only once; the top ten take around 0.81%. Here the sequenced sample was CD4+ or CD8+ T cells sorted from blood, taken in a trial of the OX40 agonist ivuxolimab. The receptors here all came from an adult with an advanced solid tumor such as melanoma, head and neck, liver or kidney cancer.

The V call is TRBV9, the J call TRBJ2-7, with 11 bases that match TRBD2. The germline V gene encodes CDR1 SGDLS and CDR2 YYNGEE. The CDR3 consists of 15 residues. With V trimmed by 0 bases and J by 7 bases, 6 bases remained unmatched. CDR3 sequence (DNA): TGTGCCAGCAGCGTAGGACTAGCGGGATCGGGGGAGCAGTACTTC. It yields the protein CASSVGLAGSGEQYF.

The V and J genes are TRBV28 and TRBJ2-5; 10 bases fit TRBD2. With the DNA end fitting TRBJ2-7 better, the J assignment may be wrong. From germline, CDR1 is MDHEN and CDR2 SYDVKM. The CDR3 extends over 14 amino acids. CDR3 DNA: TGTGCCAGCAGACCTAGCGGGAGTCTTTACGAGCAGTACTTC. Translated, it gives CASRPSGSLYEQYF.

The V and J genes are TRBV10-2 and TRBJ2-1; tentatively, D is TRBD2 (6 bases). This CDR3 has 13 residues. V was cut by 6 bases and J by 0 bases, with 6 bases left in between. CDR1 is WSHSY and CDR2 is SAAADI in the germline V gene. CDR3 sequence: CASSGSSYNEQFF. CDR3 bases: TGCGCCAGCAGCGGGAGCTCCTACAATGAGCAGTTCTTC.

The J gene is TRBJ2-7, the V gene TRBV27; D is perhaps TRBD1 or TRBD2 (5 bases each). Trimming removed 5 bases from V and 2 bases from J, with 13 bases in between. The CDR3 has 14 amino acids. Per the germline V gene, CDR1 is MNHEY and CDR2 is SMNVEV (reference sequence). The CDR3 loop is CASSIGTRPYEQYF. The CDR3, as DNA: TGTGCCAGCAGTATAGGGACCCGTCCCTACGAGCAGTACTTC.